Shown below are 17 T cell receptor beta chains from a single sample sequenced in a study of blood T cell repertoires in COVID-19. This table comes from immunoSEQ multiplex PCR, and its TCRdb copy is limited to in-frame clones, with some not included. Among about 87,000 clones listed, under 85% were seen once. The specimen was peripheral blood. The receptors were gathered from a woman aged 80 or over with COVID-19, enrolled during active disease.

The chain combines TRBV6-6 with TRBJ2-7; 14 bases are shared with TRBD2. The CDR3 totals 14 residues. After removal of 4 bases from V and 6 bases from J, the junction contained 2 bases not matched to a gene. Germline CDR1 is MNHNY and CDR2 is SVGAGI (reference sequence). This chain's CDR3 is CASSLGLAGVEQYF. The CDR3, as DNA: TGTGCCAGCAGTTTGGGACTAGCGGGGGTCGAGCAGTACTTC.

V is TRBV5-1 and J is TRBJ1-4, with D possibly matching TRBD1 (5 bases). V was clipped by 4 bases and J by 7 bases, with 17 bases between them. The length of the CDR3 is 15 residues. Germline V CDR1 and CDR2: SGHRS, YFSETQ. Written as DNA, the CDR3 is TGCGCCAGCAGCCCCCGGGGGATAGAGGGTGAAAAACTGTTTTTT. Translated, it gives CASSPRGIEGEKLFF. Based on the CDR3 plus reference TRBV5-1 and TRBJ1-4, the full variable domain is KAGVTQTPRYLIKTRGQQVTLSCSPISGHRSVSWYQQTPGQGLQFLFEYFSETQRNKGNFPGRFSGRQFSNSRSEMNVSTLELGDSALYLCASSPRGIEGEKLFFGSGTQLSVL.

The rearrangement links TRBV13 to TRBJ1-2; a possible D gene is TRBD1 (6 bases). Germline V gene data show CDR1 as PRHDT and CDR2 as FYEKMQ (reference sequence). V dropped 1 base and J dropped 6 bases, with 9 bases sitting between them. The CDR3 has 13 amino acids. CDR3 DNA: TGTGCCAGCAGCTTAGAACAGGGTGATGGCTACACCTTC. Translation gives CASSLEQGDGYTF.

The V gene is TRBV7-3, the J gene TRBJ1-2, with D possibly matching TRBD1 (5 bases). From germline, CDR1 is SGHTA and CDR2 FQGTGA. V lost 8 bases and J lost 8, with 18 bases in between. CDR3 length: 13 residues. CDR3: CASRPDTLGGYTF. CDR3 DNA: TGTGCCAGCCGCCCGGACACTCTAGGGGGCTACACCTTC.

J is TRBJ2-7 and V is TRBV9, with 7 bases identical to TRBD2. CDR3 length: 15 amino acids. Germline V gene sequence: CDR1 SGDLS, CDR2 YYNGEE. The J segment lost 3 bases and the V segment lost 3 bases, leaving 9 bases of the junction unmatched. CDR3 in amino acids: CASSGGASGNYEQYF. The DNA for the CDR3 is TGTGCCAGCAGCGGTGGGGCTAGCGGCAACTACGAGCAGTACTTC. Supplemented by reference TRBV9 and TRBJ2-7, the full variable domain reads DSGVTQTPKHLITATGQRVTLRCSPRSGDLSVYWYQQSLDQGLQFLIQYYNGEERAKGNILERFSAQQFPDLHSELNLSSLELGDSALYFCASSGGASGNYEQYFGPGTRLTVT.

The rearrangement joins TRBV14 to TRBJ2-5; 7 positions agree with TRBD1. Germline loops: CDR1 SGHDN, CDR2 FVKESK. CDR3 length: 15 residues. Trimming removed 5 bases from V and 2 bases from J; junction bases left unmatched: 8. The CDR3 here is CASSFGTVQQETQYF. CDR3 nucleotides: TGTGCCAGCAGCTTCGGGACAGTTCAACAAGAGACCCAGTACTTC.

A few counts support this clone. This chain joins TRBV18 and TRBJ2-7; maybe TRBD1 (6 bases). Germline V lookup: CDR1 KGHSH, CDR2 LQKENI. The CDR3 runs 14 residues. V shed 2 bases and J shed 2 bases, with 10 bases lying between them. CDR3 nucleotide sequence: TGTGCCAGCTCACCATTGGACAGAACCTACGAGCAGTACTTC. The encoded protein is CASSPLDRTYEQYF.

The V gene is TRBV7-3, the J gene TRBJ2-3; 8 bases map to TRBD2. This CDR3 region has 15 residues. Per the germline V gene, CDR1 is SGHTA and CDR2 is FQGTGA. The junction had 5 bases not matched to a gene; V was cut back by 1 base and J by 5 bases. The CDR3 protein is CASSLIGRGGDTQYF. CDR3 in DNA: TGTGCCAGCAGCTTAATCGGGAGGGGAGGAGATACGCAGTATTTT.

This clone appeared once. The chain recombines TRBV19 with TRBJ2-1; D unclear. In germline, CDR1 is LNHDA, CDR2 SQIVND (reference sequence). This CDR3 region has 14 residues. Trimming stripped 5 bases from V and 3 bases from J, with 11 bases between. CDR3: CASSLLASYNEQFF. The CDR3 nucleotides are TGTGCCAGTAGTCTGCTTGCTAGCTACAATGAGCAGTTCTTC.

This clone was seen more than once but under ten times. A read error may produce the germline difference seen at one junction end. The rearrangement joins TRBV4-1 to TRBJ2-3, with D maybe TRBD2 (5 bases). The CDR3 extends over 14 amino acids. CDR1 and CDR2 (germline): MGHRA, YSYEKL. The CDR3: CASSQGLPGFPGDF. DNA of the CDR3: TGCGCCAGCAGCCAAGGACTTCCGGGATTTCCTGGGGATTTT.

This chain links TRBV10-3 with TRBJ2-7; 10 nucleotides match TRBD2. Germline V gene sequence: CDR1 ENHRY, CDR2 SYGVKD. Trimming cost V 8 bases and J 2 bases; bases outside gene matches: 6. This CDR3 contains 14 residues. The CDR3 sequence is CAIGGTSVAYEQYF. CDR3 DNA: TGTGCCATCGGGGGGACTAGCGTTGCCTACGAGCAGTACTTC.

The chain combines TRBV5-1 with TRBJ2-1, with 12 bases fitting TRBD2. The CDR3 runs 16 residues. Trimming removed 4 bases from V and 1 base from J; junction bases left unmatched: 3. Germline V lookup: CDR1 SGHRS, CDR2 YFSETQ. CDR3 DNA: TGCGCCAGCAGCCCCGGGACTAGCGGGTCCTACAATGAGCAGTTCTTC. Translation: CASSPGTSGSYNEQFF.

The chain combines TRBV7-5 with TRBJ1-2; no DNA check was done on the table's D call, TRBD1. TRBV7-5 is listed as a pseudogene. The CDR3 sequence is 17 residues long. The CDR3 sequence: CVRRSPGHERLNYGYTF. CDR3 nucleotide sequence: TGTGTCAGAAGATCCCCGGGACACGAAAGACTCAACTATGGCTACACCTTC.

The chain has TRBV3-1 (or the pseudogene TRBV3-2) and TRBJ2-5; possibly TRBD2 for D (6 bases). V was pared by 5 bases and J by 1 base, with 8 bases between. Per the germline V gene, CDR1 is LGHDT and CDR2 is YNNKEL (reference sequence). The CDR3 has 13 residues. The CDR3 region has the DNA TGTGCCAGCAGCGGAGGGGTCCAAGAGACCCAGTACTTC. It specifies CASSGGVQETQYF.

The chain has TRBV30 and TRBJ1-1; D might be TRBD1 (6 bases). V was trimmed by 3 bases and J by 9 bases, leaving 14 bases between them. There are 12 residues in the CDR3. Germline CDR1 and CDR2: GTSNPN and SVGIG (reference sequence). For the CDR3, the DNA is TGTGCCTGGAGACTGACAGGTAATAAAGCTTTCTTT. It codes for CAWRLTGNKAFF.

V usage is TRBV5-1 and J usage is TRBJ2-1; tentative D call: TRBD1 (5 bases). Germline V CDR1 and CDR2: SGHRS, YFSETQ. There are 14 residues in the CDR3. The ends were cut back, 2 bases at V and 5 bases at J, with 11 bases in the middle. The CDR3 DNA reads as TGCGCCAGCAGCTTTTTTGGGGCCGACAATGAGCAGTTCTTC. Its translation: CASSFFGADNEQFF.

The CDR3 DNA is TGTGCCAGTAGTATGCTTTGGGGGGGGTCGGAGACCCAGTACTTC. Amino acids: CASSMLWGGSETQYF. V gene TRBV19 combines with J gene TRBJ2-5; the match to TRBD2 covers 7 bases. Trimming cost V 3 bases and J 5 bases; bases outside gene matches: 9. Germline loops: CDR1 LNHDA, CDR2 SQIVND (reference sequence). The CDR3 loop spans 15 amino acids.